These T cell receptor beta chains were read from a single sample in a study of patients and donors after allogeneic stem cell transplantation. TCRdb used MiXCR to reprocess the RT-PCR reads, holding one entry per CDR3 protein. The sample consists of 95,000 to 120,000 distinct CDR3 sequences, around 35% of them appearing once. The sequencing input was blood, either unsorted or a sorted T cell fraction (not recorded which). Every receptor here comes from a human donor who was either an allogeneic HSCT recipient or a stem cell or donor lymphocyte infusion donor (not recorded which). It is not recorded whose cells these are; they may come from a transplant donor. The CDR3 runs from the conserved cysteine through the conserved F or W. Fields, in order: V gene, J gene, clone size, D gene, CDR3 protein, CDR3 DNA. A D gene is named only where the DNA matches it firmly. Clone size is stated in some rows and not others, as once, few, many or a class when expanded.

v_gene: TRBV9
j_gene: TRBJ1-1
abundance: NA
d_gene: TRBD1
CDR3aa: CASSVDPRDSEAFF
CDR3nt: TGTGCCAGCAGCGTTGACCCTCGGGACAGTGAAGCTTTCTTT

v_gene: TRBV5-6
j_gene: TRBJ1-2
abundance: many
d_gene: NA
CDR3aa: CASSFLGQSFYGYTF
CDR3nt: TGTGCCAGCAGCTTCCTCGGACAGTCCTTCTATGGCTACACCTTC

v_gene: TRBV5-1
j_gene: TRBJ2-3
abundance: once
d_gene: NA
CDR3aa: CASSLRAGNTDTQYF
CDR3nt: TGCGCCAGCAGCTTGAGGGCCGGGAACACAGATACGCAGTATTTT

v_gene: TRBV9
j_gene: TRBJ1-2
abundance: few
d_gene: NA
CDR3aa: CASSVKVGSNYGYTF
CDR3nt: TGTGCCAGCAGCGTAAAGGTCGGATCCAACTATGGCTACACCTTC

v_gene: TRBV28
j_gene: TRBJ2-1
abundance: NA
d_gene: NA
CDR3aa: CASSLRLGDEQFF
CDR3nt: TGTGCCAGCAGTCTCCGGCTCGGGGATGAGCAGTTCTTC

v_gene: TRBV28
j_gene: TRBJ2-7
abundance: NA
d_gene: TRBD2
CDR3aa: CASSTPSGTLYEQYF
CDR3nt: TGTGCCAGCAGTACCCCTAGCGGGACCCTCTACGAGCAGTACTTC

v_gene: TRBV5-1
j_gene: TRBJ2-2
abundance: NA
d_gene: NA
CDR3aa: CASSLTVKTGELFF
CDR3nt: TGCGCCAGCAGCCTAACAGTTAAGACCGGGGAGCTGTTTTTT

v_gene: TRBV12-3/TRBV12-4
j_gene: TRBJ1-4
abundance: many
d_gene: NA
CDR3aa: CASQLARDEKLFF
CDR3nt: TGTGCCAGCCAGTTGGCCAGGGATGAAAAACTGTTTTTT

v_gene: TRBV11-2
j_gene: TRBJ2-5
abundance: NA
d_gene: NA
CDR3aa: CASRNWETQYF
CDR3nt: TGTGCCAGCAGAAACTGGGAGACCCAGTACTTC

v_gene: TRBV19
j_gene: TRBJ2-6
abundance: NA
d_gene: NA
CDR3aa: CASSKQRAGYSGANVLTF
CDR3nt: TGTGCCAGTAGTAAACAGAGGGCGGGTTACTCTGGGGCCAACGTCCTGACTTTC

v_gene: TRBV29-1
j_gene: TRBJ1-1
abundance: few
d_gene: NA
CDR3aa: CSVEGSRAAPEAFF
CDR3nt: TGCAGCGTTGAAGGGAGCAGGGCAGCCCCTGAAGCTTTCTTT

v_gene: TRBV20-1
j_gene: TRBJ1-5
abundance: NA
d_gene: NA
CDR3aa: CSAPGPLDLYSNQPQHF
CDR3nt: TGCAGTGCTCCCGGACCGCTAGACCTTTATAGCAATCAGCCCCAGCATTTT

v_gene: TRBV4-3
j_gene: TRBJ2-5
abundance: once
d_gene: TRBD1
CDR3aa: CASSHSGTGGLETQYF
CDR3nt: TGCGCCAGCAGCCACTCCGGGACAGGGGGACTTGAGACCCAGTACTTC

v_gene: TRBV15
j_gene: TRBJ1-6
abundance: many
d_gene: NA
CDR3aa: CATSRVLRNSPLHF
CDR3nt: TGTGCCACCAGCAGGGTTCTGAGGAATTCACCCCTCCACTTT

v_gene: TRBV2
j_gene: TRBJ2-3
abundance: NA
d_gene: TRBD1
CDR3aa: CASSFTGGTDTQYF
CDR3nt: TGTGCCAGCAGCTTTACAGGGGGCACAGATACGCAGTATTTT

v_gene: TRBV4-3
j_gene: TRBJ1-5
abundance: few
d_gene: TRBD1
CDR3aa: CASSKDRDRPQHF
CDR3nt: TGCGCCAGCAGCAAAGACAGGGATCGGCCCCAGCATTTT